The 24 T cell receptor beta chains below come from one sample, sequenced in a study of Graves' ophthalmopathy and Graves' hyperthyroidism. RNA transcripts were the source from which TCR beta CDR3 regions were amplified. First-round RT-PCR relied on HTBI primers, and a second-round multiplex PCR came next. TCRdb re-called the multiplex PCR reads with MiXCR, one entry per CDR3 protein. The table has a few hundred thousand distinct CDR3 sequences, approximately 15% seen once. Sample: peripheral blood. These receptors all stem from a woman in her late teens or twenties with stable Graves' hyperthyroidism.

This clonotype appeared many times. The V gene is TRBV20-1, the J gene TRBJ1-5; 8 nucleotides align to TRBD1. This CDR3 has 16 amino acids. V trimming: 3 bases; J trimming: 1 base; junction bases outside the gene matches: 8. Germline loops: CDR1 DFQATT, CDR2 SNEGSKA (reference sequence). The CDR3 loop reads CSARGDRRSSNQPQHF. The CDR3 coding sequence is TGCAGTGCTAGGGGGGACAGGCGTTCCAGCAATCAGCCCCAGCATTTT.

This clonotype has a count of ten or more. This chain links TRBV24-1 with TRBJ2-7; 8 bases line up with TRBD1. Germline V gene sequence: CDR1 KGHDR, CDR2 SFDVKD. Unmatched junction bases numbered 3, after V lost 9 bases and J lost 0 bases. The CDR3 loop spans 13 amino acids. As DNA, the CDR3 is TGTGCCACCGGGACAGGAGACTCCTACGAGCAGTACTTC. It codes for CATGTGDSYEQYF.

This clonotype was seen at least ten times. The chain links TRBV29-1 to TRBJ2-7, with D maybe TRBD2 (6 bases). The CDR3 spans 11 residues. Trimming cost V 0 bases and J 6 bases, with 6 bases left between them. Germline CDR1 SQVTM, CDR2 ANQGSEA. CDR3 amino acids: CSVEERGEQYF. CDR3 in DNA: TGCAGCGTTGAAGAGCGGGGCGAGCAGTACTTC.

This clonotype was seen more than once but under ten times. The genes are TRBV9 and TRBJ1-4; D unclear. CDR1 and CDR2 (germline): SGDLS, YYNGEE. CDR3 length: 15 amino acids. V lost 4 bases and J 7 bases, leaving 17 bases between the germline ends. The CDR3 DNA follows: TGTGCCAGCAGCCCTGGAGTTAGGAAAACTGAAAAACTGTTTTTT. Residues: CASSPGVRKTEKLFF.

On this clonotype itself: This may stem from a read error, because a much larger clone lies one nucleotide away. The rearrangement joins TRBV19 to TRBJ1-2; D may be TRBD1 (5 bases). Germline loops: CDR1 LNHDA, CDR2 SQIVND (reference sequence). The CDR3 spans 13 residues. The CDR3 region is CASSIDSHYGYAF. The CDR3 nucleotides are TGTGCCAGTAGTATCGACAGCCACTATGGCTACGCCTTC. The entire variable domain, with the rest obtained from reference TRBV19 and TRBJ1-2, is as follows: DGGITQSPKYLFRKEGQNVTLSCEQNLNHDAMYWYRQDPGQGLRLIYYSQIVNDFQKGDIAEGYSVSREKKESFPLTVTSAQKNPTAFYLCASSIDSHYGYAFGSGTRLTVV.

This clonotype was seen at least ten times. The CDR3 loop is CASSEGLNSGANVLTF. CDR3 nucleotides: TGTGCCAGCAGTGAAGGCCTGAACTCTGGGGCCAACGTCCTGACTTTC. The genes are TRBV2 and TRBJ2-6; D gene uncertain. V was clipped by 1 base and J by 0 bases, with 7 bases between them. Per the germline V gene, CDR1 is SNHLY and CDR2 is FYNNEI. CDR3 length: 16 amino acids.

This clonotype was seen many times. The chain recombines TRBV24-1 with TRBJ1-1; TRBD1 aligns across 10 bases. Germline lookup yields CDR1 KGHDR and CDR2 SFDVKD. The length of the CDR3 is 17 residues. After removal of 4 bases from V and 3 bases from J, the junction contained 10 bases not matched to a gene. The CDR3 coding sequence is TGTGCCACCAGTGACTCACGCCTGGACAGGGGGGACACTGAAGCTTTCTTT. Protein product: CATSDSRLDRGDTEAFF.

This clonotype was counted only a few times. This chain links TRBV6-7 with TRBJ1-6; D gene uncertain. TRBV6-7 qualifies as an ORF whose function is uncertain. V was shortened by 9 bases and J by 10 bases, with 10 bases between the two germline ends. The CDR3 is made up of 11 amino acids. The CDR3 DNA reads as TGTGCCAGACTCACCGGATCACCCCTCCACTTT. Its translation is CARLTGSPLHF.

This clonotype has ten or more counts. The chain couples TRBV11-2 to TRBJ1-2; D may be TRBD1 (6 bases). Germline CDR1 reads SGHAT; CDR2 reads FQNNGV. CDR3 length: 18 amino acids. V lost 3 bases, J lost 3 bases, and 23 bases lay in between. This CDR3 is CASSFLLRNRETDYGYTF. In nucleotides, the CDR3 is TGTGCCAGCAGCTTCTTACTACGGAACAGGGAAACAGACTATGGCTACACCTTC.

This clonotype was seen ten or more times. CDR3 protein: CASSLGAGAYHEETQYF. CDR3 sequence (DNA): TGTGCCAGCAGCTTAGGCGCGGGGGCCTACCATGAAGAGACCCAGTACTTC. The genes are TRBV7-2 and TRBJ2-5, with a tentative D call TRBD2 (7 bases). V lost 1 base, J lost 3 bases, and 18 bases lay in between. CDR1 SGHTA and CDR2 FQGNSA come from the germline V gene. This CDR3 comprises 17 residues.

This clonotype was seen ten or more times. This sequence joins TRBV9 and TRBJ1-1, with 8 bases matching TRBD1. V dropped 1 base and J dropped 11; count of bases not matched to a gene: 7. CDR3 size: 13 residues. Germline CDR1 SGDLS, CDR2 YYNGEE. Here the CDR3 reads CASSVTPGQGAFF. CDR3 DNA sequence: TGTGCCAGCAGCGTAACACCAGGACAGGGCGCTTTCTTT.

This clonotype was seen at least ten times. CDR3 DNA sequence: TGCGCCAGCAGCCTATTTGCGGGACAGTCCTACGAGCAGTACTTC. It specifies CASSLFAGQSYEQYF. The genes are TRBV4-1 and TRBJ2-7, with D maybe TRBD1 (7 bases). The V and J ends lost 4 bases and 1 base respectively, with 14 bases between them. Germline-derived CDR1 and CDR2 are MGHRA and YSYEKL. The CDR3 covers 15 residues.

This clonotype showed up many times. The chain links TRBV19 to TRBJ1-3; D may be TRBD1 (5 bases). The germline CDR1 and CDR2 sequences are LNHDA and SQIVND (reference sequence). V was trimmed by 7 bases and J by 3 bases, leaving 31 bases between them. This CDR3 spans 20 amino acids. The CDR3: CASNVGTDARYPDGGNTIYF. DNA for the CDR3: TGTGCCAGTAATGTTGGGACGGACGCTAGGTATCCAGACGGTGGAAACACCATATATTTT.

Ten or more counts support this clonotype. This chain connects TRBV10-3 to TRBJ2-7, with 10 bases lining up with TRBD2. This CDR3 is 14 amino acids long. Germline loops: CDR1 ENHRY, CDR2 SYGVKD. With 5 bases clipped from V and 4 bases from J, the junction kept 5 bases outside the gene matches. CDR3 sequence: CAISISGGTYEQYF. CDR3 nucleotide sequence: TGTGCCATCAGTATTAGCGGGGGGACTTACGAGCAGTACTTC.

The chain joins TRBV12-3 or TRBV12-4 to TRBJ1-6, with TRBD1 matching 7 bases. The junction had 4 bases not matched to a gene; V was cut back by 3 bases and J by 8 bases. The CDR3 spans 14 residues. This CDR3 reads CASSFKGADSPLHF. The CDR3 nucleotides are TGTGCCAGCAGTTTCAAGGGGGCTGATTCACCCCTCCACTTT.

Remarks on this clonotype: A read error may be the cause here, since a much bigger clone is one base away. As DNA, the CDR3 is TGCGCCAGCAGCTCGGGGGGCACTCTTTCCTACGATCAGTACTTC. This translates into CASSSGGTLSYDQYF. J is TRBJ2-7 and V is TRBV5-1, with D tentatively TRBD2 (7 bases). From germline, CDR1 is SGHRS and CDR2 YFSETQ. The CDR3 runs 15 residues.

At least ten counts were recorded for this clonotype. The chain recombines TRBV6-1 with TRBJ1-2; a possible D gene is TRBD1 (6 bases). Germline CDR1 is MNHNS and CDR2 is SASEGT. This CDR3 spans 13 amino acids. Trimming removed 8 bases at V and 7 bases at J, with 17 bases between. DNA for the CDR3: TGTGCCAGCGGGAACAGGGAGGATATTGGCTACACCTTC. Its translation is CASGNREDIGYTF.

This clonotype was seen at least ten times. The rearrangement links TRBV19 to TRBJ1-1; no reliable D call. This CDR3 spans 13 amino acids. Trimming left V 6 bases short and J 5 bases short, with 13 bases between. The germline CDR1 and CDR2 sequences are LNHDA and SQIVND (reference sequence). CDR3: CASSYTTLTEAFF. Here the CDR3 DNA reads TGTGCCAGTAGCTATACCACTCTAACTGAAGCTTTCTTT.

Ten or more counts support this clonotype. V and J are TRBV7-8 and TRBJ2-7, with 11 bases identical to TRBD1. V shed 3 bases and J 6 bases; nucleotides not matched to a gene: 10. Germline-derived CDR1 and CDR2 are SGHVS and FQNEAQ. The CDR3 spans 16 residues. Here the CDR3 DNA reads TGTGCCAGCAGCTTCGCTGGACAGGGGGCAGGGGGCGAGCAGTACTTC. Protein: CASSFAGQGAGGEQYF. Full variable domain (missing parts from reference TRBV7-8 and TRBJ2-7): GAGVSQSPRYKVAKRGQDVALRCDPISGHVSLFWYQQALGQGPEFLTYFQNEAQLDKSGLPSDRFFAERPEGSVSTLKIQRTQQEDSAVYLCASSFAGQGAGGEQYFGPGTRLTVT.

The genes are TRBV30 and TRBJ1-2; D might be TRBD1 (5 bases). With 0 bases removed from V and 5 bases from J, the gap between germline ends came to 16 bases. The germline CDR1 and CDR2 sequences are GTSNPN and SVGIG (reference sequence). The CDR3 is made up of 15 amino acids. For the CDR3, the DNA is TGTGCCTGGAGTGTAGCCGGGGGGTGGAGGTATGGCTACACCTTC. As protein: CAWSVAGGWRYGYTF.

There are many counts of this clonotype. The chain uses TRBV18 and TRBJ2-5, with 7 nucleotides matching TRBD2. The CDR3 runs to 14 residues. V shed 5 bases, J shed 3 bases, and the junction held 6 bases outside the gene matches. Per the germline V gene, CDR1 is KGHSH and CDR2 is LQKENI. The CDR3 DNA follows: TGTGCCAGCTCATTAACGCGGGGGAAAGAGACCCAGTACTTC. It yields the protein CASSLTRGKETQYF. The whole variable domain, remainder taken from reference TRBV18 and TRBJ2-5, is NAGVMQNPRHLVRRRGQEARLRCSPMKGHSHVYWYRQLPEEGLKFMVYLQKENIIDESGMPKERFSAEFPKEGPSILRIQQVVRGDSAAYFCASSLTRGKETQYFGPGTRLLVL.

The table lists this clonotype with a few counts. The chain joins TRBV19 to TRBJ2-7; D is uncertain. Deletions cut 2 bases from V and 0 bases from J, with 26 bases between. The CDR3 contains 20 residues. Germline CDR1 and CDR2: LNHDA and SQIVND (reference sequence). The CDR3 spells CASSIRATGPNKVGSYEQYF. DNA for the CDR3: TGTGCCAGTAGTATAAGAGCGACCGGGCCCAATAAGGTGGGCTCCTACGAGCAGTACTTC.

This clonotype was detected many times. The chain carries TRBV28 and TRBJ2-7; 10 positions agree with TRBD1. Germline trimming cut 7 bases from V and 4 bases from J; bases unmatched to any gene: 13. Germline CDR1 is MDHEN and CDR2 is SYDVKM. CDR3 size: 16 residues. The CDR3 loop reads CASTALTGGDLYEQYF. The CDR3 nucleotides are TGTGCCAGCACCGCCCTGACAGGGGGCGATTTATACGAGCAGTACTTC. The complete variable domain, with remaining parts taken from reference TRBV28 and TRBJ2-7, reads DVKVTQSSRYLVKRTGEKVFLECVQDMDHENMFWYRQDPGLGLRLIYFSYDVKMKEKGDIPEGYSVSREKKERFSLILESASTNQTSMYLCASTALTGGDLYEQYFGPGTRLTVT.

This clonotype was seen repeatedly, ten times or more. The chain has TRBV15 and TRBJ2-7; D not certain. The germline CDR1 and CDR2 sequences are LNHNV and YYDKDF (reference sequence). The ends were cut back, 4 bases at V and 1 base at J, with 14 bases in the middle. The CDR3 is made up of 15 amino acids. The CDR3, as DNA: TGTGCCACCAGCACCGGAAGGACGAGTTCCTACGAGCAGTACTTC. It encodes CATSTGRTSSYEQYF.